This T cell receptor beta chain emerged from a study of OX40 agonist ivuxolimab in advanced cancers. Study information: The mean age was approximately 60 years, ranging from about 23 to 79, with around four fifths of participants male. Partial responses occurred in three patients (one hepatocellular carcinoma, two cutaneous melanoma). Study conclusions and caveats: With doses of 0.1-3.0 mg/kg, partial responders showed among the lowest clonal expansion. CD8+ T cells were the subset that, on average, had more expanded clones than CD4+.

As for this clone: Antigen specificity is unknown.

Germline V gene sequence: CDR1 LGHNA, CDR2 YNFKEQ. V was cut by 2 bases and J by 0 bases, with 14 bases left in between. The CDR3 totals 17 residues. Clones were sequenced by immunoSEQ multiplex PCR, and TCRdb holds only the in-frame ones, with some missing. The table records about 84,000 clones, around 84% of them present only once. The source is an adult with an advanced solid tumor such as melanoma, head and neck, liver or kidney cancer. The chain joins TRBV4-2 to TRBJ1-3; no definite D call. Source: CD4+ or CD8+ T cells sorted from blood, taken in a trial of the OX40 agonist ivuxolimab. CDR3 protein: CASSQSPRADSGNTIYF. In DNA form, the CDR3 reads TGTGCCAGCAGCCAAAGTCCTAGGGCCGACTCTGGAAACACCATATATTTT.